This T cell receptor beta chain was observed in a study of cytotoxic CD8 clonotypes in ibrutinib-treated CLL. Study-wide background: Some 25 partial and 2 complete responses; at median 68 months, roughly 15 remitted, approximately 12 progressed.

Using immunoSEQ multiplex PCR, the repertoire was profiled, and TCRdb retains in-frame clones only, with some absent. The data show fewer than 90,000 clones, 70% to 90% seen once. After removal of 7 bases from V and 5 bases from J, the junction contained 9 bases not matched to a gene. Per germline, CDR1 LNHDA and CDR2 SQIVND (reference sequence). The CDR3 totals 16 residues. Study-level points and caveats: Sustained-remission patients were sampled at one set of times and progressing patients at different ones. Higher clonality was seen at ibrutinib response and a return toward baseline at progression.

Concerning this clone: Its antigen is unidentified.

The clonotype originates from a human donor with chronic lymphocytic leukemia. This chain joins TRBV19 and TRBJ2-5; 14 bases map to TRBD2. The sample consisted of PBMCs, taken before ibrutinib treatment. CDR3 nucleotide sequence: TGTGCCAGTAAGCGACTAGCGGGAGGGCGTGGCGAGACCCAGTACTTC. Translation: CASKRLAGGRGETQYF.